This record covers a single TCR beta chain. This clone was counted a few times. Its recognized antigen is unknown. No quality values exist for individual bases; no much larger clone is one base distant. At the DNA level, this CDR3 is encoded by other sequences in the same sample as well. Including cysteine and phenylalanine, the CDR3 has 14 amino acids. The read is trimmed to its CDR3 DNA, 42 bases read in frame from base 1. Reading the germline V gene (reference sequence) gives CDR1 SGHNT and CDR2 YYREEE. The germline V end is reduced by 1 base and the J end by 3 bases; junction bases left unmatched: 3. The data were taken from a study of beta chain features in type 1 diabetes (dated by TCRdb to 2016 to 2018). Study-wide context: No differences in mean age, gender distribution, total cell number or subset yield were found between patients and healthy donors. Naive and central memory subsets were obtained from all 30 or so donors, but regulatory and stem cell-like memory subsets were isolated from only 8 patients and about 8 healthy donors. Across all samples, about 110 million sorted cells were examined, and cell number per subset correlated strongly with RNA yield. The study compared the TCRB repertoires of sorted circulating CD4+ T cell subsets in recently diagnosed type 1 diabetes patients with those in matched healthy donors. Study-wide conclusions, independent of this receptor: HLA sub-analyses involved small numbers of individuals, so any influence of HLA type on TCRB rearrangement remained unresolved. In all four CD4+ subsets, TCRB CDR3 length was moderately but significantly shorter in type 1 diabetes patients. Shorter templates might be favored by PCR, yet because patient and control samples were amplified and corrected together, any such skew would affect both groups equally. Because cDNA was sequenced instead of genomic DNA, highly expressing activated cells could be over-represented, though the groups showed no difference in activation or CD3 levels. At VDJ recombination sites, patients with type 1 diabetes made fewer insertions and deleted more nucleotides, a pattern implying thymic rearrangement abnormalities. The naive, central memory and regulatory TCRB repertoires appeared to resemble one another more closely among patients than among healthy donors.

The entire amount of isolated RNA was reverse transcribed using the High Capacity cDNA Reverse Transcription Kit, so the sequenced TCRB transcripts were expressed ones. Deep immunoSEQ sequencing was performed on naive, central memory and regulatory T cell samples, with an average of around 3.4 million total reads per sample. Sorted cells were lysed in RLT buffer and RNA was extracted with DNase-treated RNeasy Micro or Mini kits, depending on cell number. Each cell subset was processed separately to prevent cross-contamination, with patient and healthy donor samples processed together. TCRB sequences were amplified from cDNA with the immunoSEQ multiplex PCR, producing 87-bp fragments spanning the CDR3 region. Sequencing of the amplicons was done on the Illumina HiSeq platform. Per the authors' processing: PCR bias was computationally corrected using synthetic template baselines, reads within Hamming distance 2 were collapsed, and singletons that could not be merged were discarded. By aligning reads against IMGT, V, D and J genes, CDR3 length, and insertions or deletions at six rearrangement sites were assigned. Within each subset, clonotype counts were normalized to the number of sorted cells before true diversity and Gini coefficients were calculated with the tcR R package. The overlap coefficient, calculated on TCRB nucleotide sequences, was used to quantify repertoire sharing. The table was pulled from immuneACCESS by TCRdb, which kept in-frame rearrangements only. Such tables lose some clones; where checked, under half of the loss comes from unresolved V genes, and the rest has no known cause. D and trimming were read from the DNA, whereas the V and J calls and clone size are those reported in that table. The sample records 150,000 to 200,000 clones, 9% of which are singletons. About 0.7% of the sample goes to the ten largest clones.

Each donor gave one peripheral blood draw, averaging approximately 0.12 L, which was collected into heparinised tubes. Using a panel that included CD45RO, CCR7, CD25, CD127, CD95 and CD27, naive, central memory, regulatory and stem cell-like memory CD4+ T cells were sorted on a BD FACSAria II. Purity was above 98% for every sorted population. PBMCs were isolated right away by Lymphoprep density gradient centrifugation and were stained directly, without culture. So that batch effects would be minimized, each experiment stained and sorted samples in pairs, pairing one healthy donor with one patient. The sequence derives from a woman under 40 with type 1 diabetes. The chain was built from TRBV5-4 and TRBJ2-7, and TRBD1 matches 8 of the central bases. Input material: central memory CD4+ T cells from blood. The sequenced DNA: TGTGCCAGCAGCTTGCCAGGGGGCAACTACGAGCAGTACTTC. Its translation reads: CASSLPGGNYEQYF. Beyond the CDR3, the reference TRBV5-4 and TRBJ2-7 genes provide the residues; the full variable domain reads: ETGVTQSPTHLIKTRGQQVTLRCSSQSGHNTVSWYQQALGQGPQFIFQYYREEENGRGNFPPRFSGLQFPNYSSELNVNALELDDSALYLCASSLPGGNYEQYFGPGTRLTVT.